One and the same sample provided the 9 T cell receptor beta chains below, sequenced in a study of CD8 T cells in ankylosing spondylitis. Whole-study findings and limits: Made up of 7 to 9 highly homologous variants, a TCR beta motif appeared characteristic of ankylosing spondylitis blood.

TCRdb ran MiXCR on the 5' RACE reads and lists one entry per CDR3 protein. The table includes around 890,000 distinct CDR3 sequences, around 11% detected once. No antigen is known for these receptors. The source material was blood, either unsorted or a sorted T cell fraction (not recorded which). These receptors all stem from a male donor with ankylosing spondylitis.

The table lists this clonotype with many counts. This chain links TRBV20-1 with TRBJ2-7; 10 nucleotides align to TRBD1. V dropped 6 bases and J dropped 3; count of bases not matched to a gene: 8. This CDR3 is 14 amino acids long. Germline loops: CDR1 DFQATT, CDR2 SNEGSKA (reference sequence). CDR3 sequence reads: CSARQGALVYEQYF. The CDR3 DNA reads as TGCAGTGCGCGACAGGGGGCTCTTGTCTACGAGCAGTACTTC.

The chain couples TRBV20-1 to TRBJ2-3; no reliable D call. CDR3 length: 11 amino acids. CDR1 and CDR2 from the germline V gene are DFQATT and SNEGSKA (reference sequence). V was trimmed by 6 bases and J by 3 bases, leaving 7 bases between them. The CDR3, as DNA: TGCAGTGCAGCCCAAACAGATACGCAGTATTTT. This sequence encodes CSAAQTDTQYF.

This rearrangement joins TRBV5-5 to TRBJ2-7, with no clear D. Looked up from germline, CDR1 is SGHKS and CDR2 is YYEKEE (reference sequence). Trimming took off 0 bases at V and 2 bases at J, with 9 bases between the two ends. This CDR3 comprises 14 residues. CDR3 bases: TGTGCCAGCAGCTTGGTAGGGAAACCCTACGAGCAGTACTTC. This translates into CASSLVGKPYEQYF.

This clonotype was observed many times. The chain uses TRBV20-1 and TRBJ2-5; D call uncertain. Germline assignment: CDR1 DFQATT and CDR2 SNEGSKA (reference sequence). V shed 0 bases and J shed 3 bases, with 11 bases lying between them. This CDR3 spans 14 amino acids. This chain's CDR3 is CSARDKNVKETQYF. The CDR3, as DNA: TGCAGTGCTAGAGATAAAAACGTGAAAGAGACCCAGTACTTC.

This clonotype was detected a few times. This chain joins TRBV5-1 and TRBJ2-5; TRBD2 matches at 14 bases. Trimming removed 4 bases from V and 4 bases from J; junction bases left unmatched: 12. Germline CDR1 and CDR2: SGHRS and YFSETQ. The CDR3 contains 18 residues. The CDR3 here is CASSVGRTSGGRSETQYF. Written as DNA, the CDR3 is TGCGCCAGCAGCGTTGGGAGGACTAGCGGGGGGCGGTCAGAGACCCAGTACTTC.

This clonotype has ten or more counts. The chain is built from TRBV3-1 and TRBJ2-7, with a weak D call TRBD2 (5 bases). The germline V and J ends were trimmed by 6 bases and 7 bases, with 13 bases remaining between them. The CDR3 loop spans 12 amino acids. Germline-derived CDR1 and CDR2 are LGHDT and YNNKEL (reference sequence). The chain's CDR3 is CASSQDRREQYF. The CDR3 coding sequence is TGTGCCAGCAGTCAGGACCGGAGGGAGCAGTACTTC.

The table lists this clonotype with many counts. This rearrangement joins TRBV7-9 to TRBJ1-5; no firm D call. The CDR3 length is 14 residues. The germline CDR1 and CDR2 sequences are SEHNR and FQNEAQ (reference sequence). Trimming shortened V by 5 bases and J by 2 bases, and 10 bases separated the two germline ends. The DNA of the CDR3 is TGTGCCAGCAGCAGAGGGCGCGGCAATCAGCCCCAGCATTTT. Protein: CASSRGRGNQPQHF.

This clonotype appeared many times. V gene TRBV20-1 combines with J gene TRBJ2-7; D possibly corresponds to TRBD2 (5 bases). This CDR3 has 14 amino acids. Germline loops: CDR1 DFQATT, CDR2 SNEGSKA (reference sequence). CDR3 in amino acids: CSGSKRIAPSEQYF. The CDR3 DNA is TGCAGCGGCAGCAAGCGGATTGCTCCTAGTGAGCAGTACTTC.

The rearrangement links TRBV18 to TRBJ1-2; the D is unclear. The CDR3 is 15 residues long. With 0 bases removed from V and 5 bases from J, the gap between germline ends came to 13 bases. Germline V gives CDR1 KGHSH, CDR2 LQKENI. CDR3 residues: CASSPPAPAGYGYTF. The CDR3 DNA is TGTGCCAGCTCACCACCGGCCCCTGCCGGGTATGGCTACACCTTC.